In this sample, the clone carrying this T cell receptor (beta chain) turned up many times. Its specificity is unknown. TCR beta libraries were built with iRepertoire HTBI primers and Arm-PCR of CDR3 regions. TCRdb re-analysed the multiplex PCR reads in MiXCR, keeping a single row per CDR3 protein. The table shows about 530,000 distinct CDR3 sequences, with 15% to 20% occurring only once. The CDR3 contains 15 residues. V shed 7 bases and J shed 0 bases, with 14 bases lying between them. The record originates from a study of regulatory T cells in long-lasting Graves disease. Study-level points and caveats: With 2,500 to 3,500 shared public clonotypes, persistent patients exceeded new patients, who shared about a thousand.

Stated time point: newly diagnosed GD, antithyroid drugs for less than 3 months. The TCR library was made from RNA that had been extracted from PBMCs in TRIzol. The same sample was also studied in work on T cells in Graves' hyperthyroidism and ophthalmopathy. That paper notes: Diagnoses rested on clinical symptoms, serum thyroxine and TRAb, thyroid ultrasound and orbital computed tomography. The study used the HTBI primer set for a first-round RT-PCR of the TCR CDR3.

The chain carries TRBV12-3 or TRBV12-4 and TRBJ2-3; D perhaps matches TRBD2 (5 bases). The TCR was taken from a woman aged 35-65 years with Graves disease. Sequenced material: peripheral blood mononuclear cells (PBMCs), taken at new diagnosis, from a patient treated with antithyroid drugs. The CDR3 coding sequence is TGTGCCAGCAACATCGGGCCGGGGAGCACAGATACGCAGTATTTT. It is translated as CASNIGPGSTDTQYF.